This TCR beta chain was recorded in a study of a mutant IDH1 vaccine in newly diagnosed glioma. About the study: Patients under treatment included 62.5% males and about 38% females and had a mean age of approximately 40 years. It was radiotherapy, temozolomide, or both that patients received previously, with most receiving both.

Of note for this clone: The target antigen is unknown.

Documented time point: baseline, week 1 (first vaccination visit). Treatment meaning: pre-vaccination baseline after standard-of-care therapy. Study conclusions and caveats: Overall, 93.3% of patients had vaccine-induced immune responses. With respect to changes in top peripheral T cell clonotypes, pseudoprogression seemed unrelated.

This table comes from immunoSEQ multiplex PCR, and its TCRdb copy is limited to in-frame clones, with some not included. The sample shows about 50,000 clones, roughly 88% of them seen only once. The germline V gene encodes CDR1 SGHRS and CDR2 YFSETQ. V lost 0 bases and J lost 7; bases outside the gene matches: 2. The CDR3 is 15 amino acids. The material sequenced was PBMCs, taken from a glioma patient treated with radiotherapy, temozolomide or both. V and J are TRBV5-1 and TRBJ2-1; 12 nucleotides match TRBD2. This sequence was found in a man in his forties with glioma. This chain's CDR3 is CASSLGLAGANEQFF. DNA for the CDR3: TGCGCCAGCAGCTTGGGACTAGCGGGAGCGAATGAGCAGTTCTTC.